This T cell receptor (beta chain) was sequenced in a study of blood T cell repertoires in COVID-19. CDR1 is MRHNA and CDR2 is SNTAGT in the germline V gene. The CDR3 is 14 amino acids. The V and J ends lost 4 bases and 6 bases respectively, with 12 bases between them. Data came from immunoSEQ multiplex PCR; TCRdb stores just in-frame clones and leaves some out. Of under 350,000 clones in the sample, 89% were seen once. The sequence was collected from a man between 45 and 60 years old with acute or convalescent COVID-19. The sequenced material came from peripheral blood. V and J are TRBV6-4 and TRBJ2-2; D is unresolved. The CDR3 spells CASSVRSHAGELFF. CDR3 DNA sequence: TGTGCCAGCAGTGTTAGAAGTCACGCCGGGGAGCTGTTTTTT.